A single sample is the source of the 18 T cell receptor beta chains below, sequenced in a study of CD8 T cells in Susac syndrome. RNA was extracted with the RNeasy kit, and a quantity of about 0.5 to 1 ug was reverse transcribed using random hexamers. In TCRdb, the immunoSEQ multiplex PCR reads were re-called with MiXCR into one record per CDR3 protein. The sample lists around 130,000 distinct CDR3 sequences; approximately 79% were seen once. Sequenced sample: CD8+ T cells from PBMCs. The receptors shown here come from a human donor with multiple sclerosis.

This chain links TRBV19 with TRBJ1-2; D ambiguous. CDR1 is LNHDA, CDR2 SQIVND, per germline (reference sequence). This CDR3 region has 16 residues. Trimming took off 7 bases at V and 3 bases at J, with 21 bases between the two ends. CDR3 residues: CASTPRVGTGYYGYTF. In DNA, the CDR3 is TGTGCCAGTACTCCCCGCGTTGGTACGGGCTACTATGGCTACACCTTC.

V is TRBV5-1 and J is TRBJ2-7; perhaps TRBD1 as D (6 bases). CDR1 and CDR2 (germline): SGHRS, YFSETQ. V was trimmed by 4 bases and J by 5 bases, leaving 19 bases between them. The length of the CDR3 is 15 residues. In DNA, the CDR3 is TGCGCCAGCAGCCCGGAGTTGGGGGCGGCGGACGAGCAGTACTTC. Protein: CASSPELGAADEQYF.

The chain joins TRBV25-1 to TRBJ1-5; no firm D call. The CDR3 spans 16 residues. CDR1 is MGHDK, CDR2 SYGVNS, per germline. V lost 3 bases and J 5 bases, leaving 17 bases between the germline ends. The DNA for the CDR3 is TGTGCCAGCAGTGACATGGATGCAGGCGGAGATCAGCCCCAGCATTTT. This gives the protein CASSDMDAGGDQPQHF.

This clonotype was counted a single time. The gene calls are TRBV9 and TRBJ1-4, with a possible D match to TRBD1 (5 bases). Germline V lookup: CDR1 SGDLS, CDR2 YYNGEE. The CDR3 is made up of 15 amino acids. V dropped 4 bases and J dropped 4 bases, with 14 bases sitting between them. CDR3 in amino acids: CASSLLGTNNEKLFF. In DNA form, the CDR3 reads TGTGCCAGCAGCCTGCTAGGGACGAATAATGAAAAACTGTTTTTT. Filled out from reference TRBV9 and TRBJ1-4, the complete variable domain reads DSGVTQTPKHLITATGQRVTLRCSPRSGDLSVYWYQQSLDQGLQFLIQYYNGEERAKGNILERFSAQQFPDLHSELNLSSLELGDSALYFCASSLLGTNNEKLFFGSGTQLSVL.

The chain couples TRBV20-1 to TRBJ2-1; 9 bases align to TRBD2. V lost 3 bases to trimming and J lost 6 bases; unmatched junction nucleotides: 12. This CDR3 has 16 residues. Germline V lookup: CDR1 DFQATT, CDR2 SNEGSKA (reference sequence). Here the CDR3 reads CSARWRVGLAPNEQFF. The CDR3 DNA sequence: TGCAGTGCTAGGTGGCGGGTGGGACTAGCACCCAATGAGCAGTTCTTC.

This chain uses TRBV27 with TRBJ1-1; TRBD1 is a possible D gene (6 bases). In germline, CDR1 is MNHEY, CDR2 SMNVEV (reference sequence). This CDR3 is built from 14 residues. V was clipped by 1 base and J by 6 bases, with 12 bases between them. The CDR3, as DNA: TGTGCCAGCAGTTTATTTCTCAGGGGCCCTGAAGCTTTCTTT. This encodes CASSLFLRGPEAFF.

The V gene is TRBV3-1, the J gene TRBJ2-7; D unresolved. CDR1 is LGHDT, CDR2 YNNKEL, per germline (reference sequence). Trimming pared 3 bases from V and 3 bases from J, leaving 9 bases between. The CDR3 contains 13 residues. CDR3 in amino acids: CASSQTPGYEQYV. The CDR3 DNA reads as TGTGCCAGCAGCCAGACCCCCGGCTACGAGCAGTACGTC.

V usage is TRBV19 and J usage is TRBJ1-1, with D maybe TRBD1 (5 bases). Trimming stripped 7 bases from V and 1 base from J, with 16 bases between. There are 15 residues in the CDR3. CDR1 LNHDA and CDR2 SQIVND come from the germline V gene (reference sequence). CDR3 DNA sequence: TGTGCCAGTAAACCATCGTCTAGGGGGAACACTGAAGCTTTCTTT. Its translation: CASKPSSRGNTEAFF.

This clonotype was seen just once. This chain uses TRBV27 with TRBJ2-7; a possible D gene is TRBD1 (6 bases). The CDR3 length is 13 residues. Looked up from germline, CDR1 is MNHEY and CDR2 is SMNVEV (reference sequence). V was pared by 2 bases and J by 3 bases, with 8 bases between. CDR3 protein: CASSLQGYYEQYF. The DNA for the CDR3 is TGTGCCAGCAGTTTACAGGGGTACTACGAGCAGTACTTC.

The chain has TRBV11-2 and TRBJ2-5; 8 positions match TRBD2. Unmatched junction bases numbered 6, after V lost 5 bases and J lost 1 base. The germline V gene has CDR1 SGHAT and CDR2 FQNNGV. The CDR3 totals 15 residues. The CDR3, as DNA: TGTGCCAGCAGCCCCGGGGGGGGCGGCCAAGAGACCCAGTACTTC. Translation: CASSPGGGGQETQYF.

This sequence joins TRBV2 and TRBJ1-5, with D possibly being TRBD1 (6 bases). V was cut by 8 bases and J by 4 bases, with 12 bases left in between. The CDR3 totals 13 residues. Per the germline V gene, CDR1 is SNHLY and CDR2 is FYNNEI. The CDR3 here is CASLGGGNQPQHF. The CDR3 DNA reads TGTGCCAGCCTAGGGGGGGGAAATCAGCCCCAGCATTTT.

This chain joins TRBV28 and TRBJ2-1, with no clear D. Trimming left V 6 bases short and J 0 bases short, with 15 bases between. Per germline, CDR1 MDHEN and CDR2 SYDVKM. The CDR3 is made up of 16 amino acids. The CDR3 DNA reads as TGTGCCAGCAGCCGTTCTATATCTAGCTCCTACAATGAGCAGTTCTTC. Translation gives CASSRSISSSYNEQFF.

The V and J genes are TRBV27 and TRBJ1-1; 9 bases are a match to TRBD1. Unmatched junction bases numbered 10, after V lost 4 bases and J lost 1 base. In germline, CDR1 is MNHEY, CDR2 SMNVEV (reference sequence). The CDR3 has 17 amino acids. The CDR3 nucleotides read TGTGCCAGCAGTTACCTGGGACAGGGCGTCACGAACACTGAAGCTTTCTTT. This codes for CASSYLGQGVTNTEAFF.

The rearrangement uses TRBV10-3 and TRBJ2-7; D tentatively fits TRBD1 or TRBD2 (5 bases each). This CDR3 has 15 residues. The V end was cut by 10 bases, the J end by 5 bases, with 24 bases between. The germline gives CDR1 ENHRY, CDR2 SYGVKD. Here the CDR3 DNA reads TGTGCCACCTTAAGGGGACCCCAAGATTCCAACGAGCAGTACTTC. This translates into CATLRGPQDSNEQYF.

The chain couples TRBV12-3 or TRBV12-4 to TRBJ1-1; 7 nucleotides line up with TRBD1. V lost 6 bases to trimming and J lost 4 bases; unmatched junction nucleotides: 8. The CDR3 sequence is 14 residues long. CDR3 coding DNA: TGTGCCAGCAGAATACCAGGGGGAGTCACTGAAGCTTTCTTT. This sequence encodes CASRIPGGVTEAFF.

V is TRBV20-1 and J is TRBJ2-5; 10 bases map to TRBD1. Germline CDR1 is DFQATT and CDR2 is SNEGSKA (reference sequence). V was clipped by 2 bases and J by 2 bases; unmatched bases: 11. CDR3 length: 17 residues. In nucleotides, the CDR3 is TGCAGTGCTAGACCCTTCATCTGGACAGGGGGGCAAGAGACCCAGTACTTC. This codes for CSARPFIWTGGQETQYF.

The V and J genes are TRBV19 and TRBJ2-1; TRBD1 agrees at 9 bases. The length of the CDR3 is 17 residues. Germline CDR1 and CDR2: LNHDA and SQIVND (reference sequence). With 3 bases clipped from V and 6 bases from J, the junction kept 12 bases outside the gene matches. The CDR3 sequence: CASSIQTGGSSPNEQFF. DNA of the CDR3: TGTGCCAGTAGTATCCAGACAGGGGGATCGTCACCCAATGAGCAGTTCTTC.

This rearrangement joins TRBV3-1 to TRBJ1-5, with TRBD1 matching over 8 bases. Germline V gene lookup returns CDR1 LGHDT and CDR2 YNNKEL (reference sequence). There are 16 residues in the CDR3. The V and J ends lost 0 bases and 2 bases, in that order; junction bases with no gene match: 3. The CDR3 spells CASSQEGQGGNQPQHF. The CDR3 DNA sequence: TGTGCCAGCAGCCAAGAAGGACAGGGAGGCAATCAGCCCCAGCATTTT.